This TCR beta chain was sequenced during a study of shared clonotypes between healthy human individuals. In replicate PCRs of sorted subsets, 150 to 200 ng DNA, approximately 32,000 T cell genomes, was used. Profiled with immunoSEQ multiplex PCR; TCRdb holds only in-frame clones, not every one. The sample has some 500,000 clones, more than 95% seen once. The germline CDR1 and CDR2 sequences are SGHAT and FQDESV (reference sequence). This CDR3 is 15 amino acids long. The V and J ends lost 5 bases and 2 bases respectively, with 14 bases between them. The sample consisted of naive CD4+ T cells sorted from blood. Subset denoted: CD45RA+ positively selected. The chain joins TRBV11-1 to TRBJ2-3; no clear D gene. The receptor comes from a woman in her thirties in good health. CDR3 sequence reads: CASSPPEAITDTQYF. The DNA for the CDR3 is TGTGCCAGCAGCCCCCCTGAGGCGATCACAGATACGCAGTATTTT.